This TCR beta chain was sequenced in a study of blood T cell repertoires in COVID-19. The V gene's germline CDR1 is SEHNR and CDR2 FQNEAQ (reference sequence). J lost 4 bases, V lost 5 bases, and 8 bases had no gene match. This CDR3 has 15 residues. Assay: immunoSEQ multiplex PCR; the TCRdb copy retains only in-frame clones and omits some. The table lists some 170,000 clones, around 80% of them singletons, with about 10% in the top ten. This sequence was found in a woman at least 80 years old with active or convalescent COVID-19. This rearrangement joins TRBV7-9 to TRBJ1-2; TRBD1 matches at 9 bases. The sequencing sample was made of peripheral blood. In DNA, the CDR3 is TGTGCCAGCAGCCCTTGGACAGGGGCGGCCTATGGCTACACCTTC. Encoded protein: CASSPWTGAAYGYTF.